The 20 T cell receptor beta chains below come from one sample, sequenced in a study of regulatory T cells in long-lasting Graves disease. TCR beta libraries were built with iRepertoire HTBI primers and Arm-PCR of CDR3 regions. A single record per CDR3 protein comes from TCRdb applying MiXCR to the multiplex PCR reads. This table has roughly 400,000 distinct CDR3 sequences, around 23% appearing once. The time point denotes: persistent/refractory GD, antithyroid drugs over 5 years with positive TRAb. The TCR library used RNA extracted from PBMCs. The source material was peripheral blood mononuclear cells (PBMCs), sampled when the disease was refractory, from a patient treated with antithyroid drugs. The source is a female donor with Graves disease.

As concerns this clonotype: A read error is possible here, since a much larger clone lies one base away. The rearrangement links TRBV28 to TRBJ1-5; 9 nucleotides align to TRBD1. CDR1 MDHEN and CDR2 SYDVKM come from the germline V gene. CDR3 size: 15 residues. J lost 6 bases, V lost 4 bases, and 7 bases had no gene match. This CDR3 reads CASSSGTGYAQPQHF. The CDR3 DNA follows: TGTGCCAGCAGTTCCGGGACAGGGTATGCTCAGCCCCAGCATTTT.

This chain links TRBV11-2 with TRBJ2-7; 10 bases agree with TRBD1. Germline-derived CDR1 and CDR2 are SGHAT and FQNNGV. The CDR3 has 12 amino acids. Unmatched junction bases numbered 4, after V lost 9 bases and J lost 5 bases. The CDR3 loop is CARKGTGDEQYF. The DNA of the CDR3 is TGTGCCAGAAAAGGGACAGGGGACGAGCAGTACTTC.

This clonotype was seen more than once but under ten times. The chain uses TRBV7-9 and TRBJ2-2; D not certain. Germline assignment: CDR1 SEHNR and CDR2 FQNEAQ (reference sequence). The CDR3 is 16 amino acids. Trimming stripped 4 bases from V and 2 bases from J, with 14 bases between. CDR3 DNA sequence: TGTGCCAGCAGCTCACCGGGCATTACCAACACCGGGGAGCTGTTTTTT. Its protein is CASSSPGITNTGELFF.

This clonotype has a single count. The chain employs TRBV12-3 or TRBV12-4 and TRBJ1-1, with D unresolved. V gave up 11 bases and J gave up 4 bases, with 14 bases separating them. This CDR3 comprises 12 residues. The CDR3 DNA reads TGTGCCGCCCTCCAGGAGGGCACTGAAGCTTTCTTT. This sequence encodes CAALQEGTEAFF.

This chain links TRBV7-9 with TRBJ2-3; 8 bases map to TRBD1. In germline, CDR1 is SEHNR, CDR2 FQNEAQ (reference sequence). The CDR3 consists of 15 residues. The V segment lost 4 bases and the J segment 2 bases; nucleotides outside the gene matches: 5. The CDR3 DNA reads TGTGCCAGCAGCTCGGGACAGGTTTACACAGATACGCAGTATTTT. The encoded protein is CASSSGQVYTDTQYF.

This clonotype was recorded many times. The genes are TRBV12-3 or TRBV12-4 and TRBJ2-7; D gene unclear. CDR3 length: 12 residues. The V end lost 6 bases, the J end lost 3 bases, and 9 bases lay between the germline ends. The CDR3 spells CASSGDLYEQYF. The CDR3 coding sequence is TGTGCCAGCAGCGGTGACCTCTACGAGCAGTACTTC.

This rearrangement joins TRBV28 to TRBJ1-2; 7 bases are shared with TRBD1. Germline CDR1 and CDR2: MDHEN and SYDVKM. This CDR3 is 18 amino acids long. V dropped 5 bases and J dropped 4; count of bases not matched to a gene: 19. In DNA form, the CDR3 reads TGTGCCAGCAGTCCCCCCCGGGCCCCAACAGGGGCTTTCTATGGCTACACCTTC. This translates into CASSPPRAPTGAFYGYTF.

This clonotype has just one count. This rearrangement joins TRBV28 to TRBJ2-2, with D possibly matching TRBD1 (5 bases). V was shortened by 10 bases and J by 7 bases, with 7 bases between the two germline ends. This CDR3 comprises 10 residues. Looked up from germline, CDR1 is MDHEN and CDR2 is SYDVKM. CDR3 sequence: CAIGVGELFF. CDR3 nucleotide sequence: TGTGCCATAGGGGTCGGGGAGCTGTTTTTT.

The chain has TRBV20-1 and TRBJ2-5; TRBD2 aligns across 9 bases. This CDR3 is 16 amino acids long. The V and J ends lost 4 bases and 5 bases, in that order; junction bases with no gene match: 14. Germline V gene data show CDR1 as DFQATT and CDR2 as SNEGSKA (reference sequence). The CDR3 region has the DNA TGCAGTGCTACGAGTCCACTTAGCGGGAGTATTGAGACCCAGTACTTC. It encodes CSATSPLSGSIETQYF.

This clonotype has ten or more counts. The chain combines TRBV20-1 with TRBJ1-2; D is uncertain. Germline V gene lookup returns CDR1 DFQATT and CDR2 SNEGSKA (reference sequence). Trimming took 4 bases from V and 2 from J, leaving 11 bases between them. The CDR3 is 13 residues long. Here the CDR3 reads CSAIEGGNYGYTF. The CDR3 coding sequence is TGCAGTGCTATCGAGGGCGGGAACTATGGCTACACCTTC.

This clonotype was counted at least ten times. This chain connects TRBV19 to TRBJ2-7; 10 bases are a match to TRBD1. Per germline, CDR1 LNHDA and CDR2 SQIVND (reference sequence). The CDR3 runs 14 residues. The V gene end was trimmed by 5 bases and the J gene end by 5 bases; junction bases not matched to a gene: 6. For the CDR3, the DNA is TGTGCCAGTAGTTCCGGGACAGGGGAGAACGAGCAGTACTTC. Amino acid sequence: CASSSGTGENEQYF.

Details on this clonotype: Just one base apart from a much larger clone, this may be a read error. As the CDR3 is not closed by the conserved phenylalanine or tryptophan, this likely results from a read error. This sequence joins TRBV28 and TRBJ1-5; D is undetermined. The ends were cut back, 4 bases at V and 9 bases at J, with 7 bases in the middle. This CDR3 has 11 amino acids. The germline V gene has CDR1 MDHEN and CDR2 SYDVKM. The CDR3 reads CASSWTGPQHL. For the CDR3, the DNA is TGTGCCAGCAGTTGGACGGGGCCCCAGCATCTT.

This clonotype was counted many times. CDR3 in DNA: TGTGCCACCAGCAAAGGACAGCCGAACACTGAAGCTTTCTTT. Translating gives CATSKGQPNTEAFF. The chain employs TRBV15 and TRBJ1-1, with D tentatively TRBD1 (6 bases). The CDR3 runs 14 residues. Trimming cost V 4 bases and J 1 base, with 10 bases left between them. Germline loops: CDR1 LNHNV, CDR2 YYDKDF (reference sequence).

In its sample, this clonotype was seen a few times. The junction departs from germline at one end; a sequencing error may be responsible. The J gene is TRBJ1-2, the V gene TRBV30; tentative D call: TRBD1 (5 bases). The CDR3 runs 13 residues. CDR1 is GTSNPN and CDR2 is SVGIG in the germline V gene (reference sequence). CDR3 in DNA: TGTGCCTGGAGTGTACTGGACACCCTGGCGGGGAGCTTC. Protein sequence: CAWSVLDTLAGSF.

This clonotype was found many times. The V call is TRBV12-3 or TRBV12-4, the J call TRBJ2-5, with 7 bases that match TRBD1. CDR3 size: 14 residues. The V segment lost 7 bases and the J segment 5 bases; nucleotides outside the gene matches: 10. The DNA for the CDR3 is TGTGCCAGCAATCCTGGGACAGACAGGGAGACCCAGTACTTC. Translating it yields CASNPGTDRETQYF.

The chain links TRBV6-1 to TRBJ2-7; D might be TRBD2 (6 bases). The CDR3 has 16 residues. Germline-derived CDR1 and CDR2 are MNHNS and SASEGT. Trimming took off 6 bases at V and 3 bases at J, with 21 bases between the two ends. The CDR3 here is CASRGSSAGSDYEQYF. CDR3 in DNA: TGTGCCAGCAGGGGGTCATCGGCGGGGTCAGACTACGAGCAGTACTTC.

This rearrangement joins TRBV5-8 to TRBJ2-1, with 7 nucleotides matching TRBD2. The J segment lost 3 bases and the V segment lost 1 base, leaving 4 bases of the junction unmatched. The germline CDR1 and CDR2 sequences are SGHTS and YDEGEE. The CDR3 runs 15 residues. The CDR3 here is CASSLPRTSYNEQFF. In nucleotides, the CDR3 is TGTGCCAGCAGCTTGCCCCGGACTAGCTACAATGAGCAGTTCTTC.

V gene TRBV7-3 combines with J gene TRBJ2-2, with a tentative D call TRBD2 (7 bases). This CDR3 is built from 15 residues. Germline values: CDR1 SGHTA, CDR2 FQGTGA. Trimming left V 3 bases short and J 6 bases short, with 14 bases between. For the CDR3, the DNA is TGTGCCAGCAGCTTGAGGGGGGGCCGGTCCGGGGAGCTGTTTTTT. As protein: CASSLRGGRSGELFF.

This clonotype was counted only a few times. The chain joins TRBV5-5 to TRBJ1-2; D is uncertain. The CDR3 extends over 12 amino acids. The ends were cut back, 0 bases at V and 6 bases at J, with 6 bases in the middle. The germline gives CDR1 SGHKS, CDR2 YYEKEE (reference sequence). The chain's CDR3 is CASSLDTDGYTF. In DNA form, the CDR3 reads TGTGCCAGCAGCTTGGATACAGATGGCTACACCTTC. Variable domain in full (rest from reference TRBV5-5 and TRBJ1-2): DAGVTQSPTHLIKTRGQQVTLRCSPISGHKSVSWYQQVLGQGPQFIFQYYEKEERGRGNFPDRFSARQFPNYSSELNVNALLLGDSALYLCASSLDTDGYTFGSGTRLTVV.

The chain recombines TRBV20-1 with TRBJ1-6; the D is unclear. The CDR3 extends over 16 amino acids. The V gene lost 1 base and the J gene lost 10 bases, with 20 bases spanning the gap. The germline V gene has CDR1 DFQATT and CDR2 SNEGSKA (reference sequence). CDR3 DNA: TGCAGTGCTAGAGTGGAATCCTGGGGTTCGGGATCACCCCTCCACTTT. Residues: CSARVESWGSGSPLHF.